These 6 T cell receptor beta chains were all obtained from the same sample, sequenced in a study of T cell responses to AZD1222 COVID-19 vaccine (dated by TCRdb to the early 2020s). The intended sense of this specimen's time point label: baseline before first vaccination. The library was built by means of the immunoSEQ multiplex PCR assay. Here the immuneACCESS table is served through TCRdb, limited to in-frame sequences with V and J called. Missing clones are a known gap in these copies; in checked studies unresolved V genes cover under half, and the rest lacks a known reason. The sample has under 200,000 clones on record, 85% to 95% of them singletons. The ten largest clones represent around 3.8% of the sample. The specimen comprised peripheral blood, sampled on day 0 of AZD1222 vaccination. The receptors come from an adult in good health.

The CDR3 DNA sequence: TGTGCCAGTAGCCCAGTCACAGGGGGCGCCCATAACACCATATATTTT. Residues: CASSPVTGGAHNTIYF. The V and J genes are TRBV19 and TRBJ1-3, with 9 bases fitting TRBD1. Germline-derived CDR1 and CDR2 are LNHDA and SQIVND (reference sequence). The CDR3 covers 16 residues. The V gene end was trimmed by 6 bases and the J gene end by 7 bases; junction bases not matched to a gene: 13. Drawing the rest from reference TRBV19 and TRBJ1-3, the complete variable domain is DGGITQSPKYLFRKEGQNVTLSCEQNLNHDAMYWYRQDPGQGLRLIYYSQIVNDFQKGDIAEGYSVSREKKESFPLTVTSAQKNPTAFYLCASSPVTGGAHNTIYFGEGSWLTVV.

The J gene is TRBJ2-7, the V gene TRBV18; D may be TRBD1 (6 bases). CDR3 length equals 14 residues. Germline V CDR1 and CDR2: KGHSH, LQKENI. Trimming shortened V by 5 bases and J by 6 bases, and 17 bases separated the two germline ends. The CDR3 loop is CASSLTGKVGEQYF. CDR3 DNA: TGTGCCAGCTCATTAACAGGGAAGGTAGGCGAGCAGTACTTC.

This chain links TRBV30 with TRBJ1-5; D is unresolved. V dropped 0 bases and J dropped 6 bases, with 9 bases sitting between them. Germline CDR1 is GTSNPN and CDR2 is SVGIG (reference sequence). The CDR3 extends over 13 amino acids. CDR3 nucleotide sequence: TGTGCCTGGAGTGTAGGAGTTCGTCAGCCCCAGCATTTT. This sequence encodes CAWSVGVRQPQHF.

This clone was seen just once. The chain is built from TRBV12-3 or TRBV12-4 and TRBJ1-2, with no clear D. The CDR3 totals 12 residues. Trimming removed 6 bases from V and 4 bases from J, with 9 bases in between. As DNA, the CDR3 is TGTGCCAGCAGCAAGCCGCTCTATGGCTACACCTTC. Amino acids: CASSKPLYGYTF.

The rearrangement uses TRBV5-1 and TRBJ1-2; 8 bases fit TRBD1. The CDR3 covers 15 residues. Germline lookup yields CDR1 SGHRS and CDR2 YFSETQ. V lost 0 bases to trimming and J lost 5 bases; unmatched junction nucleotides: 6. The CDR3 protein is CASSLATDRAYGYTF. The CDR3 DNA is TGCGCCAGCAGCTTGGCCACGGACAGGGCTTATGGCTACACCTTC.

The rearrangement uses TRBV27 and TRBJ1-2, with D possibly being TRBD1 (5 bases). Trimming shortened V by 5 bases and J by 5 bases, and 15 bases separated the two germline ends. The CDR3 is made up of 14 amino acids. Germline loops: CDR1 MNHEY, CDR2 SMNVEV (reference sequence). The CDR3: CASSMQPTGYGYTF. The CDR3 DNA sequence: TGTGCCAGCAGTATGCAACCCACAGGTTATGGCTACACCTTC.